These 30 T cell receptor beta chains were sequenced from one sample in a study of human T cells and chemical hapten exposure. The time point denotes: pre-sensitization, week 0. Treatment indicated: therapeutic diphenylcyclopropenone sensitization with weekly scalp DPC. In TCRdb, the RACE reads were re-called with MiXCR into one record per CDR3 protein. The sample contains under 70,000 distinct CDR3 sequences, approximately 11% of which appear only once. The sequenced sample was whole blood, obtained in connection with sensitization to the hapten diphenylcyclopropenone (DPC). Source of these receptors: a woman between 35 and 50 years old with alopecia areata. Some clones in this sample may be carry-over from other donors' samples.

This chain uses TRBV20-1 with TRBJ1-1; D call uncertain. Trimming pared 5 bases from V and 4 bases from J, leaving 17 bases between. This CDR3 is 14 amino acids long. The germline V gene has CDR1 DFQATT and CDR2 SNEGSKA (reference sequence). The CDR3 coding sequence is TGCAGTGCTCCCTCAATCCGACCAGGCACTGAAGCTTTCTTT. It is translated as CSAPSIRPGTEAFF.

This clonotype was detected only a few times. In DNA form, the CDR3 reads TGCAGCGTTGAAGAGGGTTCGCAGGCCTACACCTTC. Protein sequence: CSVEEGSQAYTF. The chain has TRBV29-1 and TRBJ1-2; D not resolved. Trimming took off 0 bases at V and 10 bases at J, with 12 bases between the two ends. From germline, CDR1 is SQVTM and CDR2 ANQGSEA. The CDR3 totals 12 residues.

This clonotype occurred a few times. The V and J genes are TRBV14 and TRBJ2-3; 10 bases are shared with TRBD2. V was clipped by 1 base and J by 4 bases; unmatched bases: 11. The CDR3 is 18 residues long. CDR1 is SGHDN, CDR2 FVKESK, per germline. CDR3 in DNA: TGTGCCAGCAGCCAAGGGAGAACTAGCGGGAATTCGGCAGATACGCAGTATTTT. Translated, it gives CASSQGRTSGNSADTQYF.

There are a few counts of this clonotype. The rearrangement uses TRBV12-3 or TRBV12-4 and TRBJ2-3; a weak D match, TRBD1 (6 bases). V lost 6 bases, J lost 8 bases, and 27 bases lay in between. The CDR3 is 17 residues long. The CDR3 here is CASSGTYQDTRGGTQYF. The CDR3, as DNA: TGTGCCAGCAGCGGGACATATCAAGATACTCGGGGCGGTACGCAGTATTTT.

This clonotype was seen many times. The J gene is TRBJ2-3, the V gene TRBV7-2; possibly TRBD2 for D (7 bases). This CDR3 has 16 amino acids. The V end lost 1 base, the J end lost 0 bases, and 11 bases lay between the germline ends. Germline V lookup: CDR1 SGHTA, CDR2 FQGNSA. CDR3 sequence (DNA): TGTGCCAGCAGCTTAGAACGCGGGGGCAGCACAGATACGCAGTATTTT. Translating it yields CASSLERGGSTDTQYF.

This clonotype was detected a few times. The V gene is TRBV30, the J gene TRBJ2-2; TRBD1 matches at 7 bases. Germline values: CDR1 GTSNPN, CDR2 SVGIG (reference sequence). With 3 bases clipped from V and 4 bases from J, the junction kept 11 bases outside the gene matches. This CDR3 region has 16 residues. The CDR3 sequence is CAWSQFTGVSTGELFF. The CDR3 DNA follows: TGTGCCTGGAGCCAATTCACAGGGGTTAGCACCGGGGAGCTGTTTTTT.

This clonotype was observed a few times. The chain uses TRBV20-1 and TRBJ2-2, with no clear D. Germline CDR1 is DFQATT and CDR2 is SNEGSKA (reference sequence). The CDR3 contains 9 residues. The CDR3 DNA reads TGCAGACACACCGGGGAGCTGTTTTTT. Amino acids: CRHTGELFF.

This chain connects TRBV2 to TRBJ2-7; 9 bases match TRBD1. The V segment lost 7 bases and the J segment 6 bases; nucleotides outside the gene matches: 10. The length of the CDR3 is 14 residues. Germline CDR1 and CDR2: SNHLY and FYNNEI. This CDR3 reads CASNPGQGRVEQYF. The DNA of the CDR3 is TGTGCCAGCAACCCGGGACAGGGAAGGGTCGAGCAGTACTTC.

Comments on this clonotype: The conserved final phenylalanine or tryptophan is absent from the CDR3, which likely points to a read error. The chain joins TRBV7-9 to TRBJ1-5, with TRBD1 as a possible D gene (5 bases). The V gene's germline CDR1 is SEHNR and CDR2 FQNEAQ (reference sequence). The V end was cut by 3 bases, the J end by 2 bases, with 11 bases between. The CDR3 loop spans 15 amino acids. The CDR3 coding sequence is TGTGCCAGCAGCTTGGCGGGACCGGGCAATCAGCCCCAGCATATT. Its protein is CASSLAGPGNQPQHI.

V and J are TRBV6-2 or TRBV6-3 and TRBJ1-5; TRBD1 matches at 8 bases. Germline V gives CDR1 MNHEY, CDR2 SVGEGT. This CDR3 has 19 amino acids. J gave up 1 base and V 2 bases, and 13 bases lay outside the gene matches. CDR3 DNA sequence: TGTGCCAGCAGTTACGCGGCGACCAGGGGGCTGGGAAGCAATCAGCCCCAGCATTTT. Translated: CASSYAATRGLGSNQPQHF.

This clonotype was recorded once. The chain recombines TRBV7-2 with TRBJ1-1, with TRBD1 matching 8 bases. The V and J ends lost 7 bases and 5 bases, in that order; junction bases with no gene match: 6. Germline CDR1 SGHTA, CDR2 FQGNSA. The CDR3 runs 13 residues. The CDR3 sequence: CASTGQVRTEAFF. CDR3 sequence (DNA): TGTGCCAGCACGGGACAGGTGAGAACTGAAGCTTTCTTT. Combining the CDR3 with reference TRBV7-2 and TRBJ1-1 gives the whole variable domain GAGVSQSPSNKVTEKGKDVELRCDPISGHTALYWYRQSLGQGLEFLIYFQGNSAPDKSGLPSDRFSAERTGGSVSTLTIQRTQQEDSAVYLCASTGQVRTEAFFGQGTRLTVV.

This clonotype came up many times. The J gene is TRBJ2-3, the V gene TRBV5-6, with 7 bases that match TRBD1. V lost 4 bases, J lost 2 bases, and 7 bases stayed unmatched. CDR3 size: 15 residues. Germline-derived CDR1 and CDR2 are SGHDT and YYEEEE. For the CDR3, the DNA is TGTGCCAGCAGCCCAAACAGGGGTTACACAGATACGCAGTATTTT. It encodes CASSPNRGYTDTQYF.

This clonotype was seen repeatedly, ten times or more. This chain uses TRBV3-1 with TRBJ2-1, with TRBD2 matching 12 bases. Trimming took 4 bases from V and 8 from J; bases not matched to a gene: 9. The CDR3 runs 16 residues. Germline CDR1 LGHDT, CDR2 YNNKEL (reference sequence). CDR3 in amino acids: CASSPLGLAGMYEQFF. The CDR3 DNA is TGTGCCAGCAGCCCCCTAGGACTAGCGGGAATGTATGAGCAGTTCTTC.

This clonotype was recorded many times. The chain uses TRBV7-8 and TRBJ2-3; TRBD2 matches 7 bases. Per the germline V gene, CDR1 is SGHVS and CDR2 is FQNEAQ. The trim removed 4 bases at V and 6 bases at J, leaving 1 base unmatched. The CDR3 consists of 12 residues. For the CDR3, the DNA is TGTGCCAGCAGCTCCGGGGGGGATACGCAGTATTTT. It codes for CASSSGGDTQYF.

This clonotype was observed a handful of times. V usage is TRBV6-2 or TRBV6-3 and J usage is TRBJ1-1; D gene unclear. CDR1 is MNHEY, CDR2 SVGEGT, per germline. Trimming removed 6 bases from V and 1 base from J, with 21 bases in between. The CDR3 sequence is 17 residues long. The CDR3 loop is CASRTLSSNPTNTEAFF. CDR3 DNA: TGTGCCAGCAGGACCCTTAGTTCCAATCCCACGAACACTGAAGCTTTCTTT.

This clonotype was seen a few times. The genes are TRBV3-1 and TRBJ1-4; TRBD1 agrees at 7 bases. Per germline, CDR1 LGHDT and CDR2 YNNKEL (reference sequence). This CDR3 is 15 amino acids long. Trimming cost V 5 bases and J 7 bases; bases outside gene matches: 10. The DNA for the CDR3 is TGTGCCAGCAGCACCCCCGGGACAGCAGGTGAAAAACTGTTTTTT. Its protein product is CASSTPGTAGEKLFF.

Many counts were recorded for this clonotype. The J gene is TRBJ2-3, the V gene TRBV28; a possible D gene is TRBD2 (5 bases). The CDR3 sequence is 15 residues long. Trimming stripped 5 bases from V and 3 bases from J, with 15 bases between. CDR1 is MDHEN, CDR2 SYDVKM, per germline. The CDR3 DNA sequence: TGTGCCAGCAGTACGGGTGGAGGAATGACAGATACGCAGTATTTT. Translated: CASSTGGGMTDTQYF. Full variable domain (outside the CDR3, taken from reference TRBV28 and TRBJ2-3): DVKVTQSSRYLVKRTGEKVFLECVQDMDHENMFWYRQDPGLGLRLIYFSYDVKMKEKGDIPEGYSVSREKKERFSLILESASTNQTSMYLCASSTGGGMTDTQYFGPGTRLTVL.

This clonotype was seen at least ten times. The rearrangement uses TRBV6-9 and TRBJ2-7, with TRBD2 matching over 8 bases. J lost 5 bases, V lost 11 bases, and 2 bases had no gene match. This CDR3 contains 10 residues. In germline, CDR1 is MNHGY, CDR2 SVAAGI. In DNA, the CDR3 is TGTGCCGGCGGGAGGCACGAGCAGTACTTC. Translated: CAGGRHEQYF.

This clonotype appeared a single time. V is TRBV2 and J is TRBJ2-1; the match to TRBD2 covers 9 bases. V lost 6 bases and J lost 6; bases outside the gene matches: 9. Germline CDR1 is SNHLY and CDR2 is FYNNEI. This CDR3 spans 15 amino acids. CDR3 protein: CASRKRGAPGNEQFF. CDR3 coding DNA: TGTGCCAGCAGGAAGCGGGGGGCCCCAGGCAATGAGCAGTTCTTC.

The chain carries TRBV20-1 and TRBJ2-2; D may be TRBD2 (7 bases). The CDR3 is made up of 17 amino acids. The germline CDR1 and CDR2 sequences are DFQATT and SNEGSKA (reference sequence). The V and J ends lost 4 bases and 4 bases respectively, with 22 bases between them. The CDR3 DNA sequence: TGCAGTGCTAAAAAAGGGGGGACTACTTCCGTCACCGGGGAGCTGTTTTTT. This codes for CSAKKGGTTSVTGELFF.

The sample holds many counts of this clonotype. The CDR3 coding sequence is TGTGCCAGCACCTCCAGCGGGAGCTCCTACAATGAGCAGTTCTTC. Translating it yields CASTSSGSSYNEQFF. This chain links TRBV7-2 with TRBJ2-1; 8 bases fit TRBD2. The germline CDR1 and CDR2 sequences are SGHTA and FQGNSA. This CDR3 contains 15 residues. The V gene end was trimmed by 7 bases and the J gene end by 0 bases; junction bases not matched to a gene: 5.

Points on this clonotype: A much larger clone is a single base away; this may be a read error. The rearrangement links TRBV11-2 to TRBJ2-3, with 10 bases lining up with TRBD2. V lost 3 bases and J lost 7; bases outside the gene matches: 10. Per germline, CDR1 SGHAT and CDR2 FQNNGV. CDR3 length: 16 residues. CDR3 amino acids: CASSFPPSGGAYTQYF. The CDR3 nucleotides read TGTGCCAGCAGCTTCCCCCCCAGCGGGGGGGCCTATACGCAGTATTTT.

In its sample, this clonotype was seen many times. The CDR3 sequence is CASSQGGLAGADGELFF. Written as DNA, the CDR3 is TGTGCCAGCAGCCAAGGAGGCCTAGCGGGAGCTGACGGGGAGCTGTTTTTT. J is TRBJ2-2 and V is TRBV4-2, with 10 bases that match TRBD2. There are 17 residues in the CDR3. The germline gives CDR1 LGHNA, CDR2 YNFKEQ. Trimming took 1 base from V and 7 from J; bases not matched to a gene: 9.

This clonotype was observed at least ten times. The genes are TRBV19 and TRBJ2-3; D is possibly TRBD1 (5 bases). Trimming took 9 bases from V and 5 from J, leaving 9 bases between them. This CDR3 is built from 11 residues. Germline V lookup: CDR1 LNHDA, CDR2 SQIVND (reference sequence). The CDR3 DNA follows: TGTGCCAGCAGGGTAGGAGATACGCAGTATTTT. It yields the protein CASRVGDTQYF.

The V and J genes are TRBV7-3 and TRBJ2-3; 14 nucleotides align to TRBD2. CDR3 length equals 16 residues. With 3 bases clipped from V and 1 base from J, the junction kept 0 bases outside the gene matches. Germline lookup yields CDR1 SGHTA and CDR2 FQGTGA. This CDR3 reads CASSLGLAGGTDTQYF. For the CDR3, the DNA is TGTGCCAGCAGCTTGGGACTAGCGGGGGGCACAGATACGCAGTATTTT.

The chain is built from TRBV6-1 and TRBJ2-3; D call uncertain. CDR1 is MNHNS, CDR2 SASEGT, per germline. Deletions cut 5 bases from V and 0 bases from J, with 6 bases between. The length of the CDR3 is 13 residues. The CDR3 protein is CASSHPSTDTQYF. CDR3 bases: TGTGCCAGCAGTCATCCTAGCACAGATACGCAGTATTTT.

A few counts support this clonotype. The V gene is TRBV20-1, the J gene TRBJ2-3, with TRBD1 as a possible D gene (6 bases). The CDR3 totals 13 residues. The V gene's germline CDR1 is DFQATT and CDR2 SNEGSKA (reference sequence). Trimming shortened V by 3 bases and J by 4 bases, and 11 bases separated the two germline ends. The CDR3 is CSASQGPPDTQYF. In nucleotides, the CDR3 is TGCAGTGCTAGTCAGGGGCCTCCAGATACGCAGTATTTT.

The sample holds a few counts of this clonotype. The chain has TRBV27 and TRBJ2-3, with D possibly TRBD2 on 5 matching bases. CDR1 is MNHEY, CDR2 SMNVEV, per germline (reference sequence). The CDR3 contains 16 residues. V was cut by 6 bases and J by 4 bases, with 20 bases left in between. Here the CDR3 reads CASSGLAGLVADTQYF. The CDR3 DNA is TGTGCCAGCAGCGGGCTGGCAGGACTTGTGGCAGATACGCAGTATTTT.

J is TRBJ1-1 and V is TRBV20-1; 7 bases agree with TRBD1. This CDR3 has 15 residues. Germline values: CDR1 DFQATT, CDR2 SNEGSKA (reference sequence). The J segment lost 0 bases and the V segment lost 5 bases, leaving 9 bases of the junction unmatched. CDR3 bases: TGCAGTGCTGGGGCGGGACAGCGCCTGAACACTGAAGCTTTCTTT. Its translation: CSAGAGQRLNTEAFF.

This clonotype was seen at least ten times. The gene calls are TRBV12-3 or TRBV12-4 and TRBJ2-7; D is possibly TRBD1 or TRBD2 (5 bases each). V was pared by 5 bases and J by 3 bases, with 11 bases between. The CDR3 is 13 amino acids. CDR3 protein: CASSHRDGYEQYF. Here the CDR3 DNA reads TGTGCCAGCAGTCACCGGGACGGCTACGAGCAGTACTTC.